This TCR beta chain was found in a study of T cell changes during pregnancy in multiple sclerosis. Some clones are missing from TCRdb's copy, which holds only in-frame ones; the method was immunoSEQ multiplex PCR. The sample holds fewer than 40,000 clones, around 90% seen once. Germline V CDR1 and CDR2: KGHSH, LQKENI. The CDR3 is 16 residues long. V dropped 3 bases and J dropped 6; count of bases not matched to a gene: 4. This sample comprised CD4+ T cells from peripheral blood mononuclear cells, obtained in the third trimester of pregnancy. The TCR sequence derives from a female donor with multiple sclerosis, enrolled in a pregnancy study. The chain is built from TRBV18 and TRBJ2-3; 15 nucleotides align to TRBD2. The CDR3 sequence is CASSPGLAGGYDTQYF. The CDR3 region has the DNA TGTGCCAGCTCACCGGGACTAGCGGGAGGATACGATACGCAGTATTTT.